This entry features one T cell receptor (beta chain) sequence. The sample originates from a study of shared clonotypes between healthy human individuals. The assay was immunoSEQ multiplex PCR, and TCRdb's table has in-frame clones only and misses some. The table lists a few hundred thousand clones, over 50% of them singletons, with approximately 10% in the top ten. Germline V gene data show CDR1 as GTSNPN and CDR2 as SVGIG (reference sequence). The V segment lost 4 bases and the J segment 7 bases; nucleotides outside the gene matches: 5. There are 13 residues in the CDR3. The source of this sequence is a young man in good health. Material for sequencing was memory CD4+ T cells sorted from blood. Subset: CD45RA-negative fraction. The rearrangement links TRBV30 to TRBJ2-3; TRBD1 matches at 10 bases. The DNA of the CDR3 is TGTGCCTGGAACGACAGGGGGCGGAATACGCAGTATTTT. Protein product: CAWNDRGRNTQYF.